The 8 T cell receptor beta chains in this list originate from one sample, sequenced in a study of T cell responses to AZD1222 COVID-19 vaccine. The method was immunoSEQ multiplex PCR; TCRdb's version includes in-frame clones alone and lacks a portion of them. Of approximately 89,000 clones in the sample, about 90% are singletons; the top ten hold 3.5% to 5%. The sequencing used peripheral blood, collected on day 0 of MenACWY control vaccination. The origin of the receptors is an adult in good health.

J is TRBJ2-2 and V is TRBV6-5; D gene ambiguous. The CDR3 runs 11 residues. V dropped 4 bases and J dropped 6 bases, with 3 bases sitting between them. Germline CDR1 reads MNHEY; CDR2 reads SVGAGI. CDR3 in DNA: TGTGCCAGCAGTTCTGCCGGGGAGCTGTTTTTT. Translation: CASSSAGELFF.

CDR3 in DNA: TGCGCCAGCAGTCACACAGGGGATCAGCCCCAGCATTTT. Protein product: CASSHTGDQPQHF. The V call is TRBV4-1, the J call TRBJ1-5, with 7 nucleotides matching TRBD1. CDR3 size: 13 residues. V gave up 6 bases and J gave up 5 bases; unmatched junction bases: 4. CDR1 MGHRA and CDR2 YSYEKL come from the germline V gene.

The V gene is TRBV5-4, the J gene TRBJ2-7, with 7 bases aligning to TRBD1. Germline V gene sequence: CDR1 SGHNT, CDR2 YYREEE (reference sequence). This CDR3 is 13 amino acids long. Trimming cost V 4 bases and J 6 bases; bases outside gene matches: 7. CDR3 coding DNA: TGTGCCAGCAGCGGAAACACAGGGGCCGAGCAGTACTTC. Translated, it gives CASSGNTGAEQYF.

The chain is built from TRBV28 and TRBJ1-2; D might be TRBD1 (5 bases). Deletions cut 3 bases from V and 3 bases from J, with 14 bases between. The germline V gene encodes CDR1 MDHEN and CDR2 SYDVKM. This CDR3 region has 15 residues. Written as DNA, the CDR3 is TGTGCCAGCAGTTTGGGGCCCGCCGAAGACTATGGCTACACCTTC. Its protein product is CASSLGPAEDYGYTF.

The chain couples TRBV28 to TRBJ1-5; D gene ambiguous. Germline V lookup: CDR1 MDHEN, CDR2 SYDVKM. The ends were cut back, 6 bases at V and 0 bases at J, with 12 bases in the middle. This CDR3 is built from 15 residues. In nucleotides, the CDR3 is TGTGCCAGCAGACTATACTTAAATAGCAATCAGCCCCAGCATTTT. Protein sequence: CASRLYLNSNQPQHF.

The chain has TRBV3-1 (or the pseudogene TRBV3-2) and TRBJ1-1, with D possibly being TRBD1 (5 bases). Trimming cost V 9 bases and J 3 bases, with 14 bases left between them. The CDR3 loop spans 13 amino acids. Germline V gene sequence: CDR1 LGHDT, CDR2 YNNKEL (reference sequence). In nucleotides, the CDR3 is TGTGCCAGTGCGGGGGACGGTTACACTGAAGCTTTCTTT. Residues: CASAGDGYTEAFF.

This clone was detected once. V and J are TRBV7-2 and TRBJ2-3; D remains ambiguous. V was cut by 11 bases and J by 0 bases, with 21 bases left in between. CDR1 and CDR2 (germline): SGHTA, FQGNSA. This CDR3 has 16 residues. This CDR3 is CAVSGGIGTSTDTQYF. CDR3 in DNA: TGTGCCGTCTCGGGCGGCATCGGCACTAGCACAGATACGCAGTATTTT.

This chain links TRBV27 with TRBJ1-2, with TRBD1 as a possible D gene (5 bases). This CDR3 is built from 15 residues. V lost 6 bases and J lost 1, with 15 bases in between. In germline, CDR1 is MNHEY, CDR2 SMNVEV (reference sequence). For the CDR3, the DNA is TGTGCCAGCAGCTGGGGACGGAACCGTAACTATGGCTACACCTTC. It encodes CASSWGRNRNYGYTF.